This T cell receptor (beta chain) was identified in a study of blood T cell repertoires in COVID-19. Data came from immunoSEQ multiplex PCR; TCRdb stores just in-frame clones and leaves some out. The sample records about 84,000 clones, nearly 95% being singletons. Looked up from germline, CDR1 is MNHEY and CDR2 is SVGEGT. Trimming removed 5 bases from V and 7 bases from J; junction bases left unmatched: 15. This CDR3 comprises 17 residues. The V call is TRBV6-2 or TRBV6-3, the J call TRBJ2-1; 9 bases are a match to TRBD2. The sample consisted of peripheral blood. The receptor was derived from a human donor with active COVID-19. The donor label of this sample is uncertain. The CDR3 coding sequence is TGTGCCAGCAGTCCGTTAATTGCGGGAGGGCAAAGGAATGAGCAGTTCTTC. Translating it yields CASSPLIAGGQRNEQFF.